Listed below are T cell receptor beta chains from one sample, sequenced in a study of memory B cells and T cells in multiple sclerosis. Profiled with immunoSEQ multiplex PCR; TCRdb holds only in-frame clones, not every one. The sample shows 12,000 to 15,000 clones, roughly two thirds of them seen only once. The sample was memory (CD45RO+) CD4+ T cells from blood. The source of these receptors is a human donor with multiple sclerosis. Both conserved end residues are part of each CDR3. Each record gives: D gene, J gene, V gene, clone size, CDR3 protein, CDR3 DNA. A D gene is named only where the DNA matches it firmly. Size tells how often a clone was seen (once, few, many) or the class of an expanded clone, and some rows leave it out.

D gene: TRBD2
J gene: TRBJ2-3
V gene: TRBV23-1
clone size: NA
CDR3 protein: CASCRLAESTDTQYF
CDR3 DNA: TGCGCCAGCTGCCGACTAGCGGAGAGCACAGATACGCAGTATTTT

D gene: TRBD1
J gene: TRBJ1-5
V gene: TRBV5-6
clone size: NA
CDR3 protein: CASRQTGVPNQPQHF
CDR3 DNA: TGTGCCAGCAGACAAACAGGGGTCCCCAATCAGCCCCAGCATTTT

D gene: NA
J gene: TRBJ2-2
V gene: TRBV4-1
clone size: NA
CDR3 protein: CASSQVIPGGHGELFF
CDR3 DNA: TGCGCCAGCAGCCAAGTTATCCCGGGGGGCCACGGGGAGCTGTTTTTT

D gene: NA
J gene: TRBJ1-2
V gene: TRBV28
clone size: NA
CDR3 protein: CASRPGGPDGTHYGYTF
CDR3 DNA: TGTGCCAGCAGGCCGGGCGGGCCGGATGGGACTCACTATGGCTACACCTTC

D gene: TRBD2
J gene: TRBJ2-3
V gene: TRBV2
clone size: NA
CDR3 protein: CAIRPTSPGLETADTQYF
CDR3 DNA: TGTGCCATCCGCCCAACGTCACCGGGACTAGAGACAGCAGATACGCAGTATTTT

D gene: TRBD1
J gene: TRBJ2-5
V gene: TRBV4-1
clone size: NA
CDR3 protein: CASRRQGSGETQYF
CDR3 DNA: TGCGCCAGCAGACGACAGGGGAGTGGAGAGACCCAGTACTTC

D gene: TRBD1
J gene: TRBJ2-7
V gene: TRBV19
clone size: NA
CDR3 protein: CASSLPGQTGEQYF
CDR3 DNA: TGTGCCAGTAGCCTACCGGGACAGACAGGCGAGCAGTACTTC

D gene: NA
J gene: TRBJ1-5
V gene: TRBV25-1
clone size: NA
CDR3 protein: CASSGPTVQPQHF
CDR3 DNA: TGTGCCAGCAGTGGGCCCACAGTTCAGCCCCAGCATTTT

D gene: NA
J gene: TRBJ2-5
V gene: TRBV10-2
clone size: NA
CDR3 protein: CASTGTSIQETQYF
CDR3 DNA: TGCGCCAGCACTGGAACTAGCATTCAAGAGACCCAGTACTTC

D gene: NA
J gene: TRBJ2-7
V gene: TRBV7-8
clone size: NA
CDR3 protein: CASSARTAYEQYF
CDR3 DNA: TGTGCCAGCAGCGCACGGACAGCCTACGAGCAGTACTTC

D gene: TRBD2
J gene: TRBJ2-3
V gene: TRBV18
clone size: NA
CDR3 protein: CASSGRQRLAGDADTQYF
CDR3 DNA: TGTGCCAGCTCAGGACGTCAGAGGCTAGCGGGAGACGCAGATACGCAGTATTTT

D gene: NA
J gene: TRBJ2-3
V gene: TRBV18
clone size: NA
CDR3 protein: CASSPDPGYGDTQYF
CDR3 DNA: TGTGCCAGCTCACCAGACCCGGGGTACGGGGATACGCAGTATTTT

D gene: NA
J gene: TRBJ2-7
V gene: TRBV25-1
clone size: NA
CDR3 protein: CASSGDILYEQYF
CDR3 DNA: TGTGCCAGCAGTGGGGACATCCTCTACGAGCAGTACTTC

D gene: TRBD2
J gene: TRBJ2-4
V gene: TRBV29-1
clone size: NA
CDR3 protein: CSVTGTSGSYIQYF
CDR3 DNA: TGCAGCGTAACCGGGACTAGCGGGAGTTACATTCAGTACTTC

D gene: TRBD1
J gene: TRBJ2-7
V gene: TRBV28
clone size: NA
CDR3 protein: CASIAPISGTGRYEQYF
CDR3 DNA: TGTGCCAGCATCGCGCCAATCTCCGGGACAGGGAGGTACGAGCAGTACTTC

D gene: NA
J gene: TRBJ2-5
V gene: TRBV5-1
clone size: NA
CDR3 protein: CASSVRRGQTQYF
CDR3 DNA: TGCGCCAGCAGCGTGAGAAGGGGCCAGACCCAGTACTTC

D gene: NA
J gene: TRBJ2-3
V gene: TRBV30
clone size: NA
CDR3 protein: CAWRPTWGREDTQYF
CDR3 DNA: TGTGCCTGGAGGCCTACTTGGGGCAGGGAAGATACGCAGTATTTT

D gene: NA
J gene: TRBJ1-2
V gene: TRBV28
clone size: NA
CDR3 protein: CASSLTDYGYTF
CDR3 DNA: TGTGCCAGCAGTTTGACAGACTATGGCTACACCTTC

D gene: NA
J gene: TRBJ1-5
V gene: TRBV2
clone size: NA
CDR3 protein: CASSIGKANQPQHF
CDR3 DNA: TGTGCCAGCAGTATCGGGAAAGCTAATCAGCCCCAGCATTTT

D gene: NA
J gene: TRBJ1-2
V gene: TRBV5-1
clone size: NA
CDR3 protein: CASRQSVLGGYGYTF
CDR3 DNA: TGCGCCAGCAGACAGAGCGTACTCGGAGGCTATGGCTACACCTTC

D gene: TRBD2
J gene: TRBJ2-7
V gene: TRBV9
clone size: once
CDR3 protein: CASSFDSGAYEQYF
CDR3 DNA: TGTGCCAGCAGCTTTGACAGCGGGGCCTACGAGCAGTACTTC

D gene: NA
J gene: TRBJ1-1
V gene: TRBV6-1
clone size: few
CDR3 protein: CASRPSGGTEAFF
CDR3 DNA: TGTGCCAGCAGACCCTCGGGGGGGACTGAAGCTTTCTTT

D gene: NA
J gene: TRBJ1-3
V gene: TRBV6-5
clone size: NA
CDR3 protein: CASRKTGNSGNTIYF
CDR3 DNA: TGTGCCAGCCGGAAGACGGGAAACTCTGGAAACACCATATATTTT

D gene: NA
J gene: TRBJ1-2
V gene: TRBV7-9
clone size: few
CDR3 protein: CASSLAGSRTNYTF
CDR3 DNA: TGTGCCAGCAGCTTAGCGGGGAGCAGGACCAACTACACCTTC

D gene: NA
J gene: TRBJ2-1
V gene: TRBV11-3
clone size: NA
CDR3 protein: CASSLGSEHNEQFF
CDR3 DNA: TGTGCCAGCAGCTTAGGATCCGAGCACAATGAGCAGTTCTTC

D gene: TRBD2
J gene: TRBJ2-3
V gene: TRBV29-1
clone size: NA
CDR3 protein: CSVEETSGRSTDTQYF
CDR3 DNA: TGCAGCGTTGAAGAGACTAGCGGGAGGAGCACAGATACGCAGTATTTT

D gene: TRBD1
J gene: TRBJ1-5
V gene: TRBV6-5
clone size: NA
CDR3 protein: CASSSGQGGNQPQHF
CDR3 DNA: TGTGCCAGCAGTTCCGGACAGGGGGGCAATCAGCCCCAGCATTTT

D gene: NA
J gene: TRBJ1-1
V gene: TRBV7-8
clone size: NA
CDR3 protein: CASSLGSGWATEAFF
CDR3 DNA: TGTGCCAGCAGCTTAGGCTCAGGTTGGGCAACTGAAGCTTTCTTT

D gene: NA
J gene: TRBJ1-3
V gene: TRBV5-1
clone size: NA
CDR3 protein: CASSLATVPGNTIYF
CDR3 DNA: TGCGCCAGCAGCTTGGCAACGGTGCCTGGAAACACCATATATTTT

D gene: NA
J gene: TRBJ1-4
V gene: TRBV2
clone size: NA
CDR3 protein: CASSVFSGEKLFF
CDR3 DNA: TGTGCCAGCAGTGTGTTTTCGGGGGAAAAACTGTTTTTT

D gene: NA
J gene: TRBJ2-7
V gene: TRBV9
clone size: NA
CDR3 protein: CASSVGYQGEQYF
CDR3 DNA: TGTGCCAGCAGCGTGGGCTACCAGGGCGAGCAGTACTTC

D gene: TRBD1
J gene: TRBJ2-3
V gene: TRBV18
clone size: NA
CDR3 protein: CASSPAGTVSTDTQYF
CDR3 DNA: TGTGCCAGCTCACCAGCCGGGACAGTCAGCACAGATACGCAGTATTTT

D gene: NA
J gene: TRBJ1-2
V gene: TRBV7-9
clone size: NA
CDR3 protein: CASSLYSAGHYGYTF
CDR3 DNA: TGTGCCAGCAGCTTATATTCGGCAGGGCACTATGGCTACACCTTC

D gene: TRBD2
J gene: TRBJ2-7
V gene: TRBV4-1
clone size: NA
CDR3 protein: CASSPQRGSSYEQYF
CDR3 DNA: TGCGCCAGCAGTCCTCAGCGGGGGAGCTCCTACGAGCAGTACTTC

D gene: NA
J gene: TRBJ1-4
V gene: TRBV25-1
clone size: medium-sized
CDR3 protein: CASSDRLLNEKLFF
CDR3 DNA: TGTGCCAGCAGTGACAGGTTACTTAATGAAAAACTGTTTTTT

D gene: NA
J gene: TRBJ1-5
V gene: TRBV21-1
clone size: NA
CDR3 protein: CASSKLKPVVEWPQHF
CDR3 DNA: TGTGCCAGCAGCAAACTAAAGCCGGTCGTCGAATGGCCCCAGCATTTT

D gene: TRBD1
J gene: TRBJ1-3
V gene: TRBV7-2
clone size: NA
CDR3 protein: CASSYRQGAGNTIYF
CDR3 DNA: TGTGCCAGCAGCTATCGACAGGGGGCTGGAAACACCATATATTTT

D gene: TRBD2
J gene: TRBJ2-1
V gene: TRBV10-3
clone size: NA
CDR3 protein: CASTSGDSGNEQFF
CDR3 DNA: TGTGCCTCGACTAGCGGGGATTCGGGAAATGAGCAGTTCTTC

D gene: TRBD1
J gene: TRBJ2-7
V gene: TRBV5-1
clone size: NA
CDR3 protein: CASSLRTGQNEQYF
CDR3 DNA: TGCGCCAGCAGCCTTCGGACAGGCCAAAACGAGCAGTACTTC

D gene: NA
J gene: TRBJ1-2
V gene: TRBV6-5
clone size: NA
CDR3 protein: CASTPDLDSNYGYTF
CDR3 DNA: TGTGCCAGCACCCCAGACCTGGACAGTAACTATGGCTACACCTTC

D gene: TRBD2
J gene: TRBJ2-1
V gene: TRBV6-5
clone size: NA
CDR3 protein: CASTTLAGVTNEQFF
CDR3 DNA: TGTGCCAGCACGACACTAGCGGGAGTTACCAATGAGCAGTTCTTC

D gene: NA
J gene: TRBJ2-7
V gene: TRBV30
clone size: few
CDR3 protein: CAWSDRLLASHEQYF
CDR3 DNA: TGTGCCTGGAGTGATCGTCTACTAGCTTCCCACGAGCAGTACTTC